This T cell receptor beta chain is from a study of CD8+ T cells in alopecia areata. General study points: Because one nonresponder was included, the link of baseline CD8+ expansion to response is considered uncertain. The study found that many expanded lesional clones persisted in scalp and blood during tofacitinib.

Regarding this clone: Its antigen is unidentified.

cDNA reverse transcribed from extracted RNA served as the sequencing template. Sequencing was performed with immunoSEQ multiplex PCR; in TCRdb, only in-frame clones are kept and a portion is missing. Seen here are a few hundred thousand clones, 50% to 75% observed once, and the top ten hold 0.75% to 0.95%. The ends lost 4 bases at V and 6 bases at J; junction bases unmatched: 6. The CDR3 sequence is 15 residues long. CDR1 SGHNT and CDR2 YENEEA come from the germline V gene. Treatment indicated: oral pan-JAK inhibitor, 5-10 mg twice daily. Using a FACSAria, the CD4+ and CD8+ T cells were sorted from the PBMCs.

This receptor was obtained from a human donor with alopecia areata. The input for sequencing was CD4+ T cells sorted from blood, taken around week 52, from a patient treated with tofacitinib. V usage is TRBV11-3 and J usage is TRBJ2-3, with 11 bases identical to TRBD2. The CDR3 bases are TGTGCCAGCAGCTCGACTAGCGGGGCGGTCGATACGCAGTATTTT. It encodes CASSSTSGAVDTQYF. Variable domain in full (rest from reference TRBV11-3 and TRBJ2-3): EAGVVQSPRYKIIEKKQPVAFWCNPISGHNTLYWYLQNLGQGPELLIRYENEEAVDDSQLPKDRFSAERLKGVDSTLKIQPAELGDSAVYLCASSSTSGAVDTQYFGPGTRLTVL.